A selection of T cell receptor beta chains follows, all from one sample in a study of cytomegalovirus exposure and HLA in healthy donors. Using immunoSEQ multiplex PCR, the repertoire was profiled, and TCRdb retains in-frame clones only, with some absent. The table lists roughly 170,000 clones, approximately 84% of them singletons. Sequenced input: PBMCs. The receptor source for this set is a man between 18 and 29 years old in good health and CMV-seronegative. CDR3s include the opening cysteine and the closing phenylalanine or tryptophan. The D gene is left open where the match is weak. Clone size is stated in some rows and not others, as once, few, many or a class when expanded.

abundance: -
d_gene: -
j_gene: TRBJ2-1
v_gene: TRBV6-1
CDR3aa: CASSVGQPVNEQFF

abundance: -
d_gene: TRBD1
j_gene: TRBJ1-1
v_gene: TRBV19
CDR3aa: CASSTRQGARAFF

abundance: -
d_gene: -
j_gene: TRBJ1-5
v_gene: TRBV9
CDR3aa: CASSVGCALSGHQPQHF

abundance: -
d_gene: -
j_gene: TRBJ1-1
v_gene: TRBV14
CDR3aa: CASSLITGLGTEAFF

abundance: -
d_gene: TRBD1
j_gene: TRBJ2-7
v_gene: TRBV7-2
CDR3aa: CASSPRGTPYEQYF

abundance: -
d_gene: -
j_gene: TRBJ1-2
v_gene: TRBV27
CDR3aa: CASSSSTGDYGYTF

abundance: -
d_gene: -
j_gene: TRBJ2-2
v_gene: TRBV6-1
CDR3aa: CASSGARRTGELFF

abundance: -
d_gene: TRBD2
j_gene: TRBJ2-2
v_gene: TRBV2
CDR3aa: CASSTGLGTGELFF

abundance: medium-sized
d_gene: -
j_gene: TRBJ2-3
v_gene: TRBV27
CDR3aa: CASSLSLVDTQYF

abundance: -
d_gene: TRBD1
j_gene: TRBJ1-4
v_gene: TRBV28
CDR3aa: CASSPGTGGPVLFF

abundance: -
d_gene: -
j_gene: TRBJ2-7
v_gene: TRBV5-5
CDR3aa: CASSSLTDPRGGQYF

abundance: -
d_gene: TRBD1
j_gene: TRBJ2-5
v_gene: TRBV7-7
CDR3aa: CASRALDRGAGTQYF

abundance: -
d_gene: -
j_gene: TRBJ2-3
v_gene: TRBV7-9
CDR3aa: CASSPNSGLFTDTQYF

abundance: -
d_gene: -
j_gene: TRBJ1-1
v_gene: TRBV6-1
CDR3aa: CATRQVFTEAFF

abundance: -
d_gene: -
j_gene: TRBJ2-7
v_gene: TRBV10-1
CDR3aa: CASGNRREQYF